One T cell receptor beta chain is described in this entry. Its specific antigen is unknown. Base qualities are not at hand, and no much larger clone is one base apart. Peripheral blood CD8+ and CD4+ T cells from healthy donors, Susac syndrome patients and multiple sclerosis patients were profiled by high-throughput TCR beta sequencing. Multiple sclerosis controls were treatment-naive patients with stable or active relapsing-remitting disease fulfilling revised McDonald criteria. Bulk CD8+ and CD4+ T cells were purified by magnetic negative isolation, while CD8+ TEMRA cells were enriched using FACS. Blood was drawn into EDTA tubes, processed within 24 hours, and PBMCs were isolated by density gradient centrifugation. PBMCs destined for TCR sequencing were cryopreserved in liquid nitrogen and later thawed in a 37 °C water bath. A purity of at least 90% was achieved for sorted or isolated CD4+, CD8+ and CD8+ TEMRA cells.

These data belong to a study of CD8 T cells in Susac syndrome (dated by TCRdb to about 2019). Study-wide context: The study used repertoire sequencing to test whether antigen drove CD8+ T cell activation and differentiation in Susac syndrome. The investigation overall reported the following: The number of individuals in the TCR sequencing and HLA analysis was recognized as being relatively small.

RNA was extracted with the RNeasy kit and about 0.5 to 1 ug was reverse transcribed using random hexamers. TCR beta CDR3 regions were amplified with the immunoSEQ multiplex PCR assay covering 54 Vbeta and 13 Jbeta segments. PCR amplification bias was corrected using a synthetic template baseline for primer optimization and computational correction. On the authors' methods: Reads were annotated to V, D and J genes per IMGT and analyzed with immunoSEQ Analyzer, keeping only productive sequences. To calculate clonality, Shannon entropy was normalized by log2 of the number of productive unique sequences and then subtracted from one. Public and private clones were assessed among the 100 most prevalent clones of each patient and control. Susac-specific clones were defined as absent from healthy and MS cohorts, roughly 1,100 published viral clones and other ImmuneACCESS disease sequences. TCRdb reran the public reads through fastp at Q25 and MiXCR, keeping productive beta chains. Under each unique CDR3 protein, matching rows form one entry showing the most common genes and DNA. The V and J calls were not made by the authors but by TCRdb's processing. A total of about 140,000 distinct CDR3 sequences appear in this sample, roughly 95% of them only once. 0.095% to 0.14% of the sample is taken by the ten largest.

The material sequenced was CD4+ T cells from PBMCs. This clonotype was obtained from a human donor with multiple sclerosis.

The DNA sequence is as follows: TGTGCCTGGAGTACAGGTGCGAACACTGAAGCTTTCTTT. Its translation is CAWSTGANTEAFF. Recombination linked TRBV30 to TRBJ1-1; tentative D gene TRBD1, with 5 bases matching. For CDR1 and CDR2, the germline V gene (reference sequence) lists GTSNPN and SVGIG. The CDR3 runs 13 residues from the cysteine to the phenylalanine. Only the CDR3 DNA is retained, 39 bases long and in frame from the first base. V loses 2 bases of germline sequence and J loses 1 base, and the interval between the two ends is 8 bases.